This T cell receptor beta chain was sequenced during a study of T cell responses to AZD1222 COVID-19 vaccine. Trimming took off 1 base at V and 4 bases at J, with 11 bases between the two ends. The germline V gene encodes CDR1 KGHSH and CDR2 LQKENI. The CDR3 length is 15 residues. Study results and caveats: Most donors were white British and more were female, and clonal diversity was possibly underestimated. Spike-specific TCRs gained breadth and depth after people received two AZD1222 doses.

This table comes from immunoSEQ multiplex PCR, and its TCRdb copy is limited to in-frame clones, with some not included. Of about 120,000 clones detected, about 90% appear once; the ten largest clones hold roughly 1.4%. Of note for this clone: Antigen: not known.

Second-dose timings of about 4 or about 12 weeks were pooled. This clonotype was obtained from an adult who received the AZD1222 COVID-19 vaccine. V and J are TRBV18 and TRBJ2-1; D gene unclear. Here the sequenced sample was peripheral blood, taken 28 days after the second AZD1222 dose. The CDR3 protein is CASSPRTRGYNEQFF. The CDR3 bases are TGTGCCAGCTCACCACGGACGAGAGGATACAATGAGCAGTTCTTC.